This T cell receptor (beta chain) was profiled in a study of metastatic and nonmetastatic thyroid tumors. This clone is categorized as large (0.1 to 1%). Germline CDR1 MNHEY, CDR2 SMNVEV (reference sequence). The CDR3 spans 13 residues. V lost 5 bases and J lost 2, with 10 bases in between. Original data processing: Clinicopathological groups differed in CDR3, with these differences serving to build a distant-metastasis classifier for papillary thyroid cancer. From the PCR reads, TCRdb re-called clones with MiXCR. The V and J calls, along with clone size, are taken from TCRdb and not from the paper's own processing. The sample shows tens of thousands of clones, roughly 18% of them seen only once. No patient received treatment before thyroid surgery.

The sample consisted of adjacent normal tissue. The chain employs TRBV27 and TRBJ2-7; weak D call: TRBD1 (6 bases). The TCR comes from a male donor with papillary thyroid cancer or a benign thyroid nodule (not recorded which). Some clones in this sample may be carry-over from other donors' samples. The CDR3 region has the DNA TGTGCCAGCAGTATAGGACAGCCCTACGAGCAGTACTTC. As protein: CASSIGQPYEQYF.